What follows describes a single T cell receptor (beta chain). Its antigen is not yet known. No base qualities exist here, and no much larger clone lies one base off it. From the germline V gene, CDR1 is MDHEN and CDR2 is SYDVKM. Here V drops 6 bases and J drops 10 bases, and the junction holds 11 bases not matched to any gene. Inclusive of the bounding cysteine and phenylalanine, the CDR3 is 15 residues long. Of all the DNA, just the CDR3 is kept, 45 bases in frame from base 1. This entry comes from a study of chronic HIV infection and antiretroviral therapy (dated by TCRdb to the mid-2010s). Receptor libraries were prepared by 5' RACE. Sequencing took place on an Illumina MiSeq. In-frame beta chains were kept once TCRdb had trimmed the public reads at Q25 with fastp and called clones with MiXCR. Identical CDR3 proteins give one entry, which carries the most common genes and DNA. The sample includes over 40,000 distinct CDR3 sequences, with about 18% observed a single time. The ten biggest clones cover 2.8% of the sample.

This chain is built from TRBV28 and TRBJ2-1; TRBD2 matches 11 bases in the middle. Sequenced input: peripheral blood. The source of this sequence is an adult who had HIV and had not received antiretroviral therapy, or was an uninfected healthy control (not recorded which). The CDR3 sequence is CASRPSLAGVGEQFF. The sequenced DNA: TGTGCCAGCAGGCCCTCACTAGCGGGAGTGGGGGAGCAGTTCTTC. This CDR3, with the reference TRBV28 and TRBJ2-1 proteins standing in past its ends, gives the full variable domain DVKVTQSSRYLVKRTGEKVFLECVQDMDHENMFWYRQDPGLGLRLIYFSYDVKMKEKGDIPEGYSVSREKKERFSLILESASTNQTSMYLCASRPSLAGVGEQFFGPGTRLTVL.